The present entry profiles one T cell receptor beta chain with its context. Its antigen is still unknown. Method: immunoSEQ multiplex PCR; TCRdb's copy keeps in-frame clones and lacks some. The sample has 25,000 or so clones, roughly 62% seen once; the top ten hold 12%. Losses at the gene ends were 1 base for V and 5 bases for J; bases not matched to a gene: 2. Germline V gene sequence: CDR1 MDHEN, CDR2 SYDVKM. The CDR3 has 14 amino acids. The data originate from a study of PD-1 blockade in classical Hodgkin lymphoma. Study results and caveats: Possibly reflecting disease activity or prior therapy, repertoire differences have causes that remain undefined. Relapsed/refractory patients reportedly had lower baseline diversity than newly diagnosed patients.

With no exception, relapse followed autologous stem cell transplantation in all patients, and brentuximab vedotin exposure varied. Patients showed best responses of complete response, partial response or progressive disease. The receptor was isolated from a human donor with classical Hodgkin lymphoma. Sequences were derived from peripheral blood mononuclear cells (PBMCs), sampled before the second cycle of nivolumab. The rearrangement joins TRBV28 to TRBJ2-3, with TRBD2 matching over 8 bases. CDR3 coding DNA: TGTGCCAGCAGTTTATATAGCGGGAAAGATACGCAGTATTTT. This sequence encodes CASSLYSGKDTQYF.